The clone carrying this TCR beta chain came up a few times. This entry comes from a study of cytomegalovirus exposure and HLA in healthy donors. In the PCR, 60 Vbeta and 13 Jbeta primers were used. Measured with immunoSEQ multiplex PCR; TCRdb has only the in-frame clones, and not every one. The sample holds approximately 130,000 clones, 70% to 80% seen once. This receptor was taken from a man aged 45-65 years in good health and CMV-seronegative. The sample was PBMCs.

Here the CDR3 DNA reads TGTGCCAGCAGCCAAACTACGGGACAGACCTACAATGAGCAGTTCTTC. This encodes CASSQTTGQTYNEQFF. The chain couples TRBV4-2 to TRBJ2-1; 7 nucleotides match TRBD1. This CDR3 comprises 16 residues. Losses at the gene ends were 2 bases for V and 2 bases for J; bases not matched to a gene: 6. In germline, CDR1 is LGHNA, CDR2 YNFKEQ.